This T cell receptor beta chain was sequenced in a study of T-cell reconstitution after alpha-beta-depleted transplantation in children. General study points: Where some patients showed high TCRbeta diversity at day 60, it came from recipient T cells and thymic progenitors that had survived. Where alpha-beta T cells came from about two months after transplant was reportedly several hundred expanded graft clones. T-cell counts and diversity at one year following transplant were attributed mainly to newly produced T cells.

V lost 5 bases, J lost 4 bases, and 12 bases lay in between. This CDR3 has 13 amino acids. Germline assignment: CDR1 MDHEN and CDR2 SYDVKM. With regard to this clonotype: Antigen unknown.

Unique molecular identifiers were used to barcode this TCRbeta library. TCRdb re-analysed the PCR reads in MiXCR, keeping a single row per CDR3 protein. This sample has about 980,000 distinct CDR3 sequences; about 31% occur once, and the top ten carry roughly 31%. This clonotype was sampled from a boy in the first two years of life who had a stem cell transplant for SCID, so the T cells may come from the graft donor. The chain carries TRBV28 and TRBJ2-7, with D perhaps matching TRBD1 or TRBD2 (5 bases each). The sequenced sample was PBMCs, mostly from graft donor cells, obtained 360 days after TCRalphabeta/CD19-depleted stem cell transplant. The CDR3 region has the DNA TGTGCCAGCAGTCGGGACCCGGGGTACGAGCAGTACTTC. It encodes CASSRDPGYEQYF.